Listed here are 23 T cell receptor beta chains from one sample, sequenced in a study of post-analysis software for immune sequencing data. Notes on the study in general: Relative to controls, patients had 4 or 5 TRBV segments at higher frequency, with TRBV5-6, TRBV5-1 and TRBV20-1 among these.

Their antigens remain unidentified. Researchers reported that TCR beta cDNA libraries carried unique molecular identifiers. TCRdb used MiXCR to reprocess the PCR reads, holding one entry per CDR3 protein. This sample has roughly 570,000 distinct CDR3 sequences, with 30% to 40% found just once. Sequencing input: blood. The receptors stem from a girl under 18 with multiple sclerosis.

The V gene is TRBV5-1, the J gene TRBJ1-1, with D unclear. The ends were cut back, 0 bases at V and 2 bases at J, with 11 bases in the middle. Germline values: CDR1 SGHRS, CDR2 YFSETQ. The CDR3 has 15 residues. CDR3 region: CASSLAGRPNTEAFF. In DNA form, the CDR3 reads TGCGCCAGCAGCTTGGCCGGCAGGCCAAACACTGAAGCTTTCTTT.

CDR3 loop: CASSEYRTWGTDTQYF. The CDR3 DNA reads TGTGCCAGCAGTGAATACCGGACCTGGGGCACAGATACGCAGTATTTT. This chain uses TRBV25-1 with TRBJ2-3; D is unclear. V lost 0 bases to trimming and J lost 1 base, with 11 bases between them. The germline gives CDR1 MGHDK, CDR2 SYGVNS. The CDR3 has 16 amino acids.

This clonotype was detected a few times. The chain links TRBV25-1 to TRBJ2-5; D gene uncertain. This CDR3 is 12 amino acids long. The V gene's germline CDR1 is MGHDK and CDR2 SYGVNS. Trimming stripped 2 bases from V and 4 bases from J, with 5 bases between. The DNA of the CDR3 is TGTGCCAGCAGTGAACCCCCAGAGACCCAGTACTTC. It is translated as CASSEPPETQYF.

In DNA form, the CDR3 reads TGTGCCAGCAGCCCATCCGGAGGTTGCCAGTATGGCTACACCTTC. Translation: CASSPSGGCQYGYTF. The chain combines TRBV6-5 with TRBJ1-2, with no clear D. The germline V gene encodes CDR1 MNHEY and CDR2 SVGAGI. Trimming pared 6 bases from V and 5 bases from J, leaving 19 bases between. The CDR3 has 15 residues.

The CDR3 DNA reads as TGTGCCAGCAGCCAAGATTCCCCCGGTACGCAGTATTTT. It codes for CASSQDSPGTQYF. The V gene is TRBV3-1, the J gene TRBJ2-3; D is ambiguous. The CDR3 sequence is 13 residues long. CDR1 is LGHDT, CDR2 YNNKEL, per germline (reference sequence). V was pared by 0 bases and J by 8 bases, with 9 bases between.

This clonotype showed up just a few times. The rearrangement links TRBV5-1 to TRBJ2-1; D unclear. The CDR3 sequence is 12 residues long. Germline values: CDR1 SGHRS, CDR2 YFSETQ. The V end was cut by 7 bases, the J end by 4 bases, with 9 bases between. Written as DNA, the CDR3 is TGCGCCAGCTACAGCGAGTACAATGAGCAGTTCTTC. Translation gives CASYSEYNEQFF. Full variable domain (missing parts from reference TRBV5-1 and TRBJ2-1): KAGVTQTPRYLIKTRGQQVTLSCSPISGHRSVSWYQQTPGQGLQFLFEYFSETQRNKGNFPGRFSGRQFSNSRSEMNVSTLELGDSALYLCASYSEYNEQFFGPGTRLTVL.

This clonotype was seen just once. The V and J genes are TRBV5-1 and TRBJ2-2; D remains unclear. Germline CDR1 SGHRS, CDR2 YFSETQ. This CDR3 contains 16 residues. V lost 5 bases and J lost 6, with 20 bases in between. Here the CDR3 reads CASSLKGPRGPGELFF. CDR3 nucleotides: TGCGCCAGCAGTCTTAAGGGCCCCAGAGGACCCGGGGAGCTGTTTTTT. Full variable domain (outside the CDR3, taken from reference TRBV5-1 and TRBJ2-2): KAGVTQTPRYLIKTRGQQVTLSCSPISGHRSVSWYQQTPGQGLQFLFEYFSETQRNKGNFPGRFSGRQFSNSRSEMNVSTLELGDSALYLCASSLKGPRGPGELFFGEGSRLTVL.

The V call is TRBV6-5, the J call TRBJ1-2, with TRBD1 matching over 8 bases. The CDR3 runs to 16 residues. Germline V gives CDR1 MNHEY, CDR2 SVGAGI. Trimming cost V 5 bases and J 1 base; bases outside gene matches: 9. In DNA, the CDR3 is TGTGCCAGCAGTCACCAAGTGACAGGGGTTAACTATGGCTACACCTTC. Residues: CASSHQVTGVNYGYTF.

The chain uses TRBV6-6 and TRBJ1-5; D may be TRBD1 (6 bases). Trimming cost V 0 bases and J 2 bases, with 14 bases left between them. Germline loops: CDR1 MNHNY, CDR2 SVGAGI (reference sequence). CDR3 length equals 17 residues. The CDR3 here is CASSYSGGGAGNQPQHF. CDR3 DNA: TGTGCCAGCAGTTACTCTGGAGGGGGGGCGGGCAATCAGCCCCAGCATTTT.

As concerns this clonotype: A read error may produce the germline difference seen at one junction end. In DNA form, the CDR3 reads TGCGCCAGCAGCTTGGAACAGTACACAGATGCGCAGTATTTT. Amino acid sequence: CASSLEQYTDAQYF. The chain joins TRBV5-1 to TRBJ2-3; D is unclear. CDR1 is SGHRS, CDR2 YFSETQ, per germline. This CDR3 region has 14 residues.

A note on this clonotype: The junction shows a germline mismatch at one end, possibly a read error. The CDR3 nucleotides read TGCGCCAGCAGCTTGGATGGTAACGATGGCTACACCTTC. Its protein is CASSLDGNDGYTF. The chain recombines TRBV5-1 with TRBJ1-2; D call uncertain. In germline, CDR1 is SGHRS, CDR2 YFSETQ. The CDR3 runs 13 residues.

In this sample, this clonotype turned up a few times. The rearrangement links TRBV28 to TRBJ2-5, with 7 bases fitting TRBD1. The V gene's germline CDR1 is MDHEN and CDR2 SYDVKM. The CDR3 covers 16 residues. The ends lost 5 bases at V and 2 bases at J; junction bases unmatched: 11. The CDR3 DNA reads as TGTGCCAGCAGTCCACCGACAGGGCTCGAGCAAGAGACCCAGTACTTC. Its translation is CASSPPTGLEQETQYF. The entire variable domain, with the rest obtained from reference TRBV28 and TRBJ2-5, is as follows: DVKVTQSSRYLVKRTGEKVFLECVQDMDHENMFWYRQDPGLGLRLIYFSYDVKMKEKGDIPEGYSVSREKKERFSLILESASTNQTSMYLCASSPPTGLEQETQYFGPGTRLLVL.

CDR3 in DNA: TGTGCCAGCAGCTTGACCAATAACCCTGGGGCCAACGTCCTGACTTTC. This codes for CASSLTNNPGANVLTF. This chain connects TRBV7-9 to TRBJ2-6; D is uncertain. CDR3 length: 16 residues. Germline CDR1 and CDR2: SEHNR and FQNEAQ (reference sequence). Trimming pared 3 bases from V and 2 bases from J, leaving 11 bases between.

The rearrangement links TRBV3-1 to TRBJ2-3; D unclear. V was trimmed by 0 bases and J by 3 bases, leaving 4 bases between them. This CDR3 is built from 13 residues. The germline V gene has CDR1 LGHDT and CDR2 YNNKEL (reference sequence). CDR3 coding DNA: TGTGCCAGCAGCCAAGATCAGACAGATACGCAGTATTTT. Protein product: CASSQDQTDTQYF.

The chain combines TRBV20-1 with TRBJ1-1; no reliable D call. CDR1 and CDR2 (germline): DFQATT, SNEGSKA (reference sequence). The V end was cut by 6 bases, the J end by 5 bases, with 13 bases between. The CDR3 is 12 amino acids. The CDR3 here is CSAGGSDTEAFF. In nucleotides, the CDR3 is TGCAGTGCCGGCGGCTCGGATACTGAAGCTTTCTTT.

This clonotype was recorded many times. The chain links TRBV5-1 to TRBJ2-7; 10 bases agree with TRBD2. This CDR3 comprises 14 residues. From germline, CDR1 is SGHRS and CDR2 YFSETQ. Trimming removed 2 bases from V and 5 bases from J; junction bases left unmatched: 4. Here the CDR3 DNA reads TGCGCCAGCAGCTTACTAGCGGGGAACCACGAGCAGTACTTC. It specifies CASSLLAGNHEQYF.

A few counts support this clonotype. The V call is TRBV18, the J call TRBJ1-2; 7 bases fit TRBD1. Looked up from germline, CDR1 is KGHSH and CDR2 is LQKENI. V lost 3 bases and J lost 5; bases outside the gene matches: 9. The CDR3 has 15 amino acids. Here the CDR3 DNA reads TGTGCCAGCTCACCTAGCCGACAGGGCACATATGGCTACACCTTC. This gives the protein CASSPSRQGTYGYTF.

The chain links TRBV27 to TRBJ2-1; D is possibly TRBD1 (6 bases). The CDR3 length is 17 residues. Between the trimmed V and J ends, which lost 6 bases and 6 bases, there was a span of 24 bases. CDR1 MNHEY and CDR2 SMNVEV come from the germline V gene (reference sequence). CDR3 in amino acids: CASRAFTGFPSANEQFF. DNA for the CDR3: TGTGCCAGCAGAGCCTTCACAGGGTTTCCTTCGGCCAATGAGCAGTTCTTC.

V is TRBV29-1 and J is TRBJ2-5, with D perhaps assigned TRBD1 or TRBD2 (5 bases each). The J call may be faulty, since TRBJ2-7 better matches the DNA end. CDR3 size: 12 residues. Germline V gene lookup returns CDR1 SQVTM and CDR2 ANQGSEA. The DNA for the CDR3 is TGCAGCGGGGGGACGGTCTCCTACGAGCAGTACTTC. This translates into CSGGTVSYEQYF.

This clonotype was detected only a few times. V gene TRBV5-1 combines with J gene TRBJ2-1; 7 nucleotides align to TRBD1. CDR3 length: 15 residues. The germline CDR1 and CDR2 sequences are SGHRS and YFSETQ. V gave up 4 bases and J gave up 5 bases; unmatched junction bases: 9. CDR3 residues: CASSATGANHNEQFF. The CDR3, as DNA: TGCGCCAGCAGCGCAACAGGGGCTAACCACAATGAGCAGTTCTTC.

The chain couples TRBV20-1 to TRBJ2-1, with TRBD2 matching over 9 bases. V was clipped by 4 bases and J by 4 bases; unmatched bases: 5. Germline V gene data show CDR1 as DFQATT and CDR2 as SNEGSKA (reference sequence). The CDR3 is made up of 14 amino acids. DNA for the CDR3: TGCAGTGCTATTCTAGCGGGAATATACAATGAGCAGTTCTTC. This encodes CSAILAGIYNEQFF.

This chain uses TRBV20-1 with TRBJ1-4, with 7 bases aligning to TRBD1. Germline V gene data show CDR1 as DFQATT and CDR2 as SNEGSKA (reference sequence). J was trimmed by 3 bases and V by 0 bases; bases with no gene match: 7. The CDR3 length is 16 residues. For the CDR3, the DNA is TGCAGTGCTAGAGATAGGGACAGCGACCCTAATGAAAAACTGTTTTTT. Its protein is CSARDRDSDPNEKLFF.

The chain carries TRBV10-3 and TRBJ2-1, with TRBD2 matching over 8 bases. This CDR3 is built from 14 residues. With V trimmed by 6 bases and J by 6 bases, 7 bases remained unmatched. The germline V gene encodes CDR1 ENHRY and CDR2 SYGVKD. The CDR3 is CAIRPGLGINEQFF. The CDR3 region has the DNA TGTGCCATCAGACCGGGACTAGGAATCAATGAGCAGTTCTTC.